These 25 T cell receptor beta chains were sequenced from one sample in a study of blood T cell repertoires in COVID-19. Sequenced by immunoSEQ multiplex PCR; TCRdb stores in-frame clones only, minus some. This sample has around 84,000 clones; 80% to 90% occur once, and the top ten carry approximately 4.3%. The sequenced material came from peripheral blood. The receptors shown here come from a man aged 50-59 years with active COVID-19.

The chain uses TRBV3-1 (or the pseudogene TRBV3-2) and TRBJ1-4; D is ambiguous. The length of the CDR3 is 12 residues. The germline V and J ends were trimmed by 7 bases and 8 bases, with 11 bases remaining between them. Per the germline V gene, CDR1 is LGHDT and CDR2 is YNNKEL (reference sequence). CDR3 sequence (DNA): TGTGCCAGCACCAACATCGGGGAAAAACTGTTTTTT. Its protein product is CASTNIGEKLFF.

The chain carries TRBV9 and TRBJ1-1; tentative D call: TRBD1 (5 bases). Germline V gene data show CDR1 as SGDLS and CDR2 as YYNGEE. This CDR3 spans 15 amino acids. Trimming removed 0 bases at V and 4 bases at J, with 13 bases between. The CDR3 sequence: CASSVEASGATEAFF. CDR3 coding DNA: TGTGCCAGCAGCGTAGAGGCTAGCGGGGCCACTGAAGCTTTCTTT. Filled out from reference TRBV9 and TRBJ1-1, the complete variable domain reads DSGVTQTPKHLITATGQRVTLRCSPRSGDLSVYWYQQSLDQGLQFLIQYYNGEERAKGNILERFSAQQFPDLHSELNLSSLELGDSALYFCASSVEASGATEAFFGQGTRLTVV.

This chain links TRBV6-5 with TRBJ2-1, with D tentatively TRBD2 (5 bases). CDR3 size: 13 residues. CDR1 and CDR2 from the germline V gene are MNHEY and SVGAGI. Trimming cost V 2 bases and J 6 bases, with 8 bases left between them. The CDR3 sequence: CASSYPGSNEQFF. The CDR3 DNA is TGTGCCAGCAGTTACCCGGGGTCCAATGAGCAGTTCTTC.

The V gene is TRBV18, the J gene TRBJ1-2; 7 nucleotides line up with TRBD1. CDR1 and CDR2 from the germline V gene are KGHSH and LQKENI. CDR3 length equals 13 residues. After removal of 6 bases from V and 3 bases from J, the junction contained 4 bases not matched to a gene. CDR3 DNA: TGTGCCAGCTCCACAGGACAGGACTATGGCTACACCTTC. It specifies CASSTGQDYGYTF.

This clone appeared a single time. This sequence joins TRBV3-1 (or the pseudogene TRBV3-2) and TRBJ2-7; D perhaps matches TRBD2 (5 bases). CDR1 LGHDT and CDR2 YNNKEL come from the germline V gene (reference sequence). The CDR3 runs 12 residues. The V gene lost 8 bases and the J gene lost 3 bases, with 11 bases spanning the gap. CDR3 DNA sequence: TGTGCCAGCCGGGGTCTGAGCTACGAGCAGTACTTC. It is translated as CASRGLSYEQYF.

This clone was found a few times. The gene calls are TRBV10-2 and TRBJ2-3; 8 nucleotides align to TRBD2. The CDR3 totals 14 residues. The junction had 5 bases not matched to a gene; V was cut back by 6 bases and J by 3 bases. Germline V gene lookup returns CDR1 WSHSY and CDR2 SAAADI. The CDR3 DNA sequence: TGCGCCAGCAGGGCCTTAGCGGGAACAGATACGCAGTATTTT. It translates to CASRALAGTDTQYF.

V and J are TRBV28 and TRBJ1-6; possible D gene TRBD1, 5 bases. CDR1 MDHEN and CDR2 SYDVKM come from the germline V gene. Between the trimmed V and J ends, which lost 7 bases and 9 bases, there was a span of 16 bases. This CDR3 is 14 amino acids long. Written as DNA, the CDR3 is TGTGCCAGCAAGCCCCCAGGGACTCGTTCACCCCTCCACTTT. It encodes CASKPPGTRSPLHF.

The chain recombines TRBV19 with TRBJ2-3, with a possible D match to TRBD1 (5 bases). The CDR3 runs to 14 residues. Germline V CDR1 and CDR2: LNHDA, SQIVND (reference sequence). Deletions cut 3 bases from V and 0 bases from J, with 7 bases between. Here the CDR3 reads CASSMTVSTDTQYF. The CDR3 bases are TGTGCCAGTAGTATGACAGTCAGCACAGATACGCAGTATTTT.

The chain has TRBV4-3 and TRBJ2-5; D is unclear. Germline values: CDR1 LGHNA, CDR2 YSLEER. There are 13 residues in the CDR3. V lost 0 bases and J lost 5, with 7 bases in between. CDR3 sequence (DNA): TGCGCCAGCAGCCAAGAACGGTGGGAGACCCAGTACTTC. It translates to CASSQERWETQYF.

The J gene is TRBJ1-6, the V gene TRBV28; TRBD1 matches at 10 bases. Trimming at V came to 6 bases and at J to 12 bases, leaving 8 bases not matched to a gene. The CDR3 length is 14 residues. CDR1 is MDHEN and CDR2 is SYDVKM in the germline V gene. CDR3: CASRADRGRGPLHF. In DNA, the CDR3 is TGTGCCAGCAGGGCTGACAGGGGGCGGGGACCCCTCCACTTT.

The CDR3 protein is CASSLWGDNEQFF. CDR3 bases: TGTGCCAGTAGTCTGTGGGGGGACAATGAGCAGTTCTTC. J is TRBJ2-1 and V is TRBV19; maybe TRBD2 (6 bases). Looked up from germline, CDR1 is LNHDA and CDR2 is SQIVND (reference sequence). The CDR3 totals 13 residues. V was pared by 5 bases and J by 5 bases, with 10 bases between. Using reference TRBV19 and TRBJ2-1 for the parts outside the CDR3, the full variable domain is DGGITQSPKYLFRKEGQNVTLSCEQNLNHDAMYWYRQDPGQGLRLIYYSQIVNDFQKGDIAEGYSVSREKKESFPLTVTSAQKNPTAFYLCASSLWGDNEQFFGPGTRLTVL.

CDR3 sequence: CASSYFSGRSYNEQFF. CDR3 nucleotides: TGTGCCAGCAGTTACTTTAGCGGGAGGTCCTACAATGAGCAGTTCTTC. The J gene is TRBJ2-1, the V gene TRBV6-2 or TRBV6-3, with 10 bases lining up with TRBD2. CDR1 and CDR2 from the germline V gene are MNHEY and SVGEGT. V gave up 1 base and J gave up 1 base; unmatched junction bases: 1. The CDR3 consists of 16 residues.

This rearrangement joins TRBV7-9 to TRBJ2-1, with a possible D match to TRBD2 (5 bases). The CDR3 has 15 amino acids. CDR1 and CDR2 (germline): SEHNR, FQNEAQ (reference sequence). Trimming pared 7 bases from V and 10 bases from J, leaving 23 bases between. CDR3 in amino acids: CASTKTVLALGEQFF. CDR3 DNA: TGTGCCAGCACCAAGACTGTGCTAGCCCTCGGCGAGCAGTTCTTC.

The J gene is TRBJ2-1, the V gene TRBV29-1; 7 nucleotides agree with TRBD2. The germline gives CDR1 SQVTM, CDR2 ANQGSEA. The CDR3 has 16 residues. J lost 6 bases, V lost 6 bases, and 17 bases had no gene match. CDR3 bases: TGCAGCGTCGAGGGGTTACGGGGGAGGGCCGGCAATGAGCAGTTCTTC. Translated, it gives CSVEGLRGRAGNEQFF.

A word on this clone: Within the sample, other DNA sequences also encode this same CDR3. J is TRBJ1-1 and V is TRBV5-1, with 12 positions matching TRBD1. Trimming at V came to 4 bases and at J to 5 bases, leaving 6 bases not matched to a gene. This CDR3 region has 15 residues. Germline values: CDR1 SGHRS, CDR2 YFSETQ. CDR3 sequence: CASSPGTGGGTEAFF. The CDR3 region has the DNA TGCGCCAGCAGCCCCGGGACAGGGGGCGGGACTGAAGCTTTCTTT.

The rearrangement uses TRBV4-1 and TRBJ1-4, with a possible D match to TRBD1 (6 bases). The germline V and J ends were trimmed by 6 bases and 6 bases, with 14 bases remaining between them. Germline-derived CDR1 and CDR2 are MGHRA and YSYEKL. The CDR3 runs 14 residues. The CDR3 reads CASRRQVRDEKLFF. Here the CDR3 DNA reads TGCGCCAGCAGGCGACAGGTCCGGGATGAAAAACTGTTTTTT.

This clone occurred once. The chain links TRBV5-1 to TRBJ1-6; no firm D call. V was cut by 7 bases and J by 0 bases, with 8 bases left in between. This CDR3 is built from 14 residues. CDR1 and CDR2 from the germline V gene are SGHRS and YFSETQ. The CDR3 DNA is TGCGCCAGCCGACGGAGCTCCTATAATTCACCCCTCCACTTT. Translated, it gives CASRRSSYNSPLHF.

The CDR3 coding sequence is TGTGCCAGCAGTTACTCGGGACAGGGCGAAAAACTGTTTTTT. Its translation is CASSYSGQGEKLFF. V gene TRBV6-6 combines with J gene TRBJ1-4, with 9 bases identical to TRBD1. V dropped 0 bases and J dropped 8; count of bases not matched to a gene: 1. Germline V CDR1 and CDR2: MNHNY, SVGAGI (reference sequence). The CDR3 has 14 amino acids.

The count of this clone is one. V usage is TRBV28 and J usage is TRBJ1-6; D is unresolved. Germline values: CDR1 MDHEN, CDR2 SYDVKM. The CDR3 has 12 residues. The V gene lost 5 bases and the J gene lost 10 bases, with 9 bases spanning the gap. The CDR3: CASSPGYSPLHF. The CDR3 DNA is TGTGCCAGCAGTCCCGGGTACTCACCCCTCCACTTT.

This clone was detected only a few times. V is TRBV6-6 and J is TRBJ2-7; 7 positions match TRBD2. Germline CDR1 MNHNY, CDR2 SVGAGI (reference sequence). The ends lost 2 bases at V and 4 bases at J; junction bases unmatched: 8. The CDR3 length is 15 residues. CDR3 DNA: TGTGCCAGCAGTTACCCACCTGGGGAGGGATACGAGCAGTACTTC. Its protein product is CASSYPPGEGYEQYF.

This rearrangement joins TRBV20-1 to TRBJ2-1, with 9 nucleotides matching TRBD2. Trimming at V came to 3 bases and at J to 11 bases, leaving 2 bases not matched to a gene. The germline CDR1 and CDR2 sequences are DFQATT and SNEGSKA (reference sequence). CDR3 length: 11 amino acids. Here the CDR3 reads CSARTSGQQFF. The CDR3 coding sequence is TGCAGTGCTAGGACTAGCGGACAGCAGTTCTTC.

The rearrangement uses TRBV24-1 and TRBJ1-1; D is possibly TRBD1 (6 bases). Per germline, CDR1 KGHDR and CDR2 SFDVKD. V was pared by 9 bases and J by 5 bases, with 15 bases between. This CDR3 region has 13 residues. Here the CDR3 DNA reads TGTGCCACCCGGCAACAGGGTGGAACTGAAGCTTTCTTT. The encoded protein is CATRQQGGTEAFF.

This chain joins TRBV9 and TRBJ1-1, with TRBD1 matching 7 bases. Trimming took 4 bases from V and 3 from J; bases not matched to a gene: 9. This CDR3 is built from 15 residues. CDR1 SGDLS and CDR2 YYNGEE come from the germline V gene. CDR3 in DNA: TGTGCCAGCAGCCCAGGGGGACGGGTGGACACTGAAGCTTTCTTT. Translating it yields CASSPGGRVDTEAFF.

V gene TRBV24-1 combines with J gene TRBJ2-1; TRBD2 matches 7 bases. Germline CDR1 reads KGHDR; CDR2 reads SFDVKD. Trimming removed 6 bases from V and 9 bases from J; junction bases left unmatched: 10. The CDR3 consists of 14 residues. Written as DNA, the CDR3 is TGTGCCACCAGTCTTCGCGGGAGTGAAAGTGAGCAGTTCTTC. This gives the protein CATSLRGSESEQFF.

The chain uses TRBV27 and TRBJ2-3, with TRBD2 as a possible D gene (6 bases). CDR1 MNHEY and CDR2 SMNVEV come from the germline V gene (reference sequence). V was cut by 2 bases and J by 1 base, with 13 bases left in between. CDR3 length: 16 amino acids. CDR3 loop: CASSLVRGIGTDTQYF. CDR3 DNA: TGTGCCAGCAGTTTAGTTCGGGGGATCGGCACAGATACGCAGTATTTT.